Listed below are T cell receptor beta chains from one sample, sequenced in a study of human T cells and chemical hapten exposure. TCRdb ran MiXCR on the RACE reads and lists one entry per CDR3 protein. The sample contains 75,000 to 100,000 distinct CDR3 sequences, roughly 10% of which appear only once. Sequencing was performed on whole blood, taken in connection with sensitization to the hapten diphenylcyclopropenone (DPC). These receptors originate from a man aged 40-49 years with alopecia areata. Some clones in this sample may be carry-over from other donors' samples. The CDR3 runs from the conserved cysteine through the conserved F or W. The D gene is left open where the match is weak. The size field is filled for only some rows; it gives once, few, many or a size class.

NA | many | TRBJ1-5 | TRBV7-9 | CASSSTVTPQHF | TGTGCCAGCAGCTCCACCGTGACGCCCCAGCATTTT
NA | NA | TRBJ1-4 | TRBV7-4 | CASGDKVGRDEKLFF | TGTGCCAGCGGCGATAAAGTAGGGCGCGATGAAAAACTGTTTTTT
TRBD2 | many | TRBJ2-3 | TRBV20-1 | CSAVYPTSGSTDTQYF | TGCAGTGCAGTCTACCCGACTAGCGGAAGCACAGATACGCAGTATTTT
TRBD1 | few | TRBJ1-6 | TRBV12-3/TRBV12-4 | CASRQGVGYNSPLHF | TGTGCCAGCAGACAGGGGGTGGGTTATAATTCACCCCTCCACTTT
TRBD2 | NA | TRBJ2-1 | TRBV6-5 | CASSPAVAGWYNEQFF | TGTGCCAGCAGCCCCGCGGTAGCGGGATGGTACAATGAGCAGTTCTTC
NA | few | TRBJ2-2 | TRBV14 | CASSNRTTHTGELFF | TGTGCCAGCAGTAATCGGACTACCCACACCGGGGAGCTGTTTTTT
TRBD1 | few | TRBJ2-1 | TRBV6-2/TRBV6-3 | CASSPGTGDSNEQFF | TGTGCCAGCAGTCCCGGGACAGGGGACAGCAATGAGCAGTTCTTC
NA | few | TRBJ2-2 | TRBV5-1 | CASSSAGSNTGELFF | TGCGCCAGCAGCTCCGCAGGGTCGAACACCGGGGAGCTGTTTTTT
NA | few | TRBJ2-5 | TRBV7-9 | CASSLVGSETQYF | TGTGCCAGCAGCTTAGTGGGGAGCGAGACCCAGTACTTC
TRBD2 | NA | TRBJ2-5 | TRBV20-1 | CSAQGLAGGQETQYF | TGCAGTGCTCAGGGACTAGCGGGAGGGCAAGAGACCCAGTACTTC
TRBD2 | NA | TRBJ2-7 | TRBV4-3 | CASSQEWVAGQVYEQYF | TGCGCCAGCAGCCAAGAATGGGTAGCGGGCCAGGTCTACGAGCAGTACTTC
NA | many | TRBJ2-3 | TRBV11-2 | CASSLGRLAGNTDTQYF | TGTGCCAGCAGCCTAGGTCGGCTAGCAGGAAACACAGATACGCAGTATTTT
NA | few | TRBJ1-2 | TRBV7-8 | CASSREGGQRIHGYTF | TGTGCCAGCAGCCGCGAGGGGGGACAAAGGATTCATGGCTACACCTTC
TRBD2 | NA | TRBJ2-3 | TRBV7-2 | CASSLARGSSTDTQYF | TGTGCCAGCAGCTTAGCGCGCGGGAGTAGCACAGATACGCAGTATTTT
NA | NA | TRBJ2-6 | TRBV6-6 | CASSYSSGQSGANVLTF | TGTGCCAGCAGTTACTCAAGTGGACAGTCTGGGGCCAACGTCCTGACTTTC
TRBD1 | few | TRBJ1-1 | TRBV27 | CASRVPGQGTGTEAFF | TGTGCCAGCCGAGTCCCGGGACAGGGGACGGGCACTGAAGCTTTCTTT
NA | many | TRBJ2-6 | TRBV28 | CASSLQSSGANVLTF | TGTGCCAGCAGTTTACAGAGCTCTGGGGCCAACGTCCTGACTTTC
NA | few | TRBJ1-3 | TRBV14 | CASSTSGNTIYF | TGTGCCAGCAGCACTTCCGGAAACACCATATATTTT
NA | few | TRBJ1-2 | TRBV12-3/TRBV12-4 | CASSPGPDYGYTF | TGTGCCAGCAGCCCCGGACCGGACTATGGCTACACCTTC
NA | many | TRBJ2-1 | TRBV12-3/TRBV12-4 | CASCHWADDNEQFF | TGTGCCAGCTGCCATTGGGCCGATGACAATGAGCAGTTCTTC
TRBD2 | few | TRBJ2-3 | TRBV7-9 | CASSQFTSGSTDTQYF | TGTGCCAGCAGCCAGTTCACTAGCGGGAGCACAGATACGCAGTATTTT
TRBD2 | NA | TRBJ2-7 | TRBV5-4 | CASRLAGGPHEQYF | TGTGCCAGCAGGCTAGCGGGAGGGCCCCACGAGCAGTACTTC
TRBD2 | NA | TRBJ2-2 | TRBV29-1 | CSAHPGLAGGSGGELFF | TGCAGCGCCCACCCCGGTCTAGCGGGAGGGTCCGGCGGGGAGCTGTTTTTT
NA | NA | TRBJ1-6 | TRBV20-1 | CSATRTGTRNSPLHF | TGCAGTGCTACCCGGACCGGGACAAGGAACTCACCCCTCCACTTT
NA | NA | TRBJ1-2 | TRBV19 | CASMGSEPVYGYTF | TGTGCCAGTATGGGGTCGGAGCCAGTATATGGCTACACCTTC
NA | NA | TRBJ2-1 | TRBV24-1 | CATSDLQGNGDEQFF | TGTGCCACCAGTGATTTGCAAGGGAACGGGGATGAGCAGTTCTTC
NA | few | TRBJ1-5 | TRBV24-1 | CATSDFGNQPQHF | TGTGCCACCAGTGATTTTGGCAATCAGCCCCAGCATTTT
NA | many | TRBJ1-5 | TRBV29-1 | CSVGWGNQPQHF | TGCAGCGTGGGGTGGGGCAATCAGCCCCAGCATTTT
TRBD1 | NA | TRBJ2-2 | TRBV12-5 | CASGLGQATGELFF | TGTGCTAGTGGTCTAGGACAGGCCACCGGGGAGCTGTTTTTT
NA | few | TRBJ2-1 | TRBV10-3 | CAISEASFGNEQFF | TGTGCCATCAGTGAAGCGAGCTTTGGGAATGAGCAGTTCTTC
NA | few | TRBJ1-6 | TRBV28 | CASTRPQKTSYNSPLHF | TGTGCCAGCACCCGGCCGCAGAAAACGTCCTATAATTCACCCCTCCACTTT
NA | few | TRBJ2-1 | TRBV4-3 | CASSLADRTGNEQFF | TGCGCCAGCAGCCTGGCCGATAGGACGGGCAATGAGCAGTTCTTC
NA | NA | TRBJ2-5 | TRBV5-1 | CASSLELSQETQYF | TGCGCCAGCAGCTTGGAGCTGAGCCAAGAGACCCAGTACTTC
NA | many | TRBJ1-6 | TRBV6-6 | CASRINSPLHF | TGTGCCAGCCGTATTAATTCACCCCTCCACTTT
TRBD2 | NA | TRBJ2-5 | TRBV28 | CASRSSGGEEETQYF | TGTGCCAGCAGATCTAGCGGAGGGGAGGAGGAGACCCAGTACTTC
TRBD1 | many | TRBJ2-5 | TRBV9 | CASSVGTDQETQYF | TGTGCCAGCAGCGTCGGGACAGATCAAGAGACCCAGTACTTC
NA | NA | TRBJ1-1 | TRBV9 | CASGVAGHLGTEAFF | TGTGCCAGCGGCGTAGCGGGCCATTTGGGCACTGAAGCTTTCTTT
TRBD1 | many | TRBJ1-1 | TRBV5-1 | CASSSRTGPLNTEAFF | TGCGCCAGCAGCTCCCGGACAGGGCCCCTGAACACTGAAGCTTTCTTT
NA | few | TRBJ2-6 | TRBV10-3 | CAFSQGGGTPNVLTF | TGTGCCTTCTCCCAGGGAGGGGGTACCCCCAACGTCCTGACTTTC
NA | many | TRBJ1-1 | TRBV30 | CAWSVMDTEAFF | TGTGCCTGGAGTGTGATGGACACTGAAGCTTTCTTT
NA | many | TRBJ2-3 | TRBV2 | CASRPWDTDTQYF | TGTGCCAGCAGGCCCTGGGACACAGATACGCAGTATTTT
TRBD1 | NA | TRBJ1-4 | TRBV27 | CASRPWDRSHEENEKLFF | TGTGCCAGCAGACCCTGGGACAGAAGCCACGAAGAGAATGAAAAACTGTTTTTT
NA | few | TRBJ2-7 | TRBV29-1 | CSVYGQGDYEQYF | TGCAGCGTTTATGGGCAGGGTGATTACGAGCAGTACTTC
TRBD2 | few | TRBJ2-3 | TRBV7-2 | CASSLASGSYSDTQYF | TGTGCCAGCAGCTTGGCTAGCGGGAGTTATTCAGATACGCAGTATTTT
NA | many | TRBJ1-5 | TRBV12-3/TRBV12-4 | CASSGTPRPQHF | TGTGCCAGCAGTGGGACCCCCCGGCCCCAGCATTTT
NA | many | TRBJ1-5 | TRBV29-1 | CSVGLQPQHF | TGCAGCGTTGGGTTGCAGCCCCAGCATTTT
TRBD1 | many | TRBJ1-5 | TRBV7-8 | CASSLGTGSNQPQHF | TGTGCCAGCAGCTTGGGGACAGGTAGCAATCAGCCCCAGCATTTT
TRBD2 | NA | TRBJ2-3 | TRBV6-1 | CASKGLSTDTQYF | TGTGCCAGCAAGGGACTATCCACAGATACGCAGTATTTT
NA | NA | TRBJ2-5 | TRBV6-5 | CASSYLEGAGTQYF | TGTGCCAGCAGTTACCTAGAGGGCGCGGGGACCCAGTACTTC
NA | NA | TRBJ1-5 | TRBV6-5 | CASSYSAGRQPQHF | TGTGCCAGCAGTTACTCCGCAGGAAGACAGCCCCAGCATTTT
NA | many | TRBJ1-2 | TRBV29-1 | CSVEYQGGYGYTF | TGCAGCGTTGAATATCAGGGAGGCTATGGCTACACCTTC
TRBD2 | NA | TRBJ2-1 | TRBV12-3/TRBV12-4 | CASSPTGTSGRTEQFF | TGTGCCAGCAGTCCCACCGGGACTAGCGGGAGGACTGAGCAGTTCTTC
NA | few | TRBJ2-3 | TRBV28 | CASSPAQGRARVAVGTDTQYF | TGTGCCAGCAGTCCCGCCCAGGGGAGAGCGAGGGTAGCAGTTGGCACAGATACGCAGTATTTT
NA | many | TRBJ2-2 | TRBV24-1 | CATSDIPWSGQPNTGELFF | TGTGCCACCAGTGATATTCCATGGTCCGGACAGCCGAACACCGGGGAGCTGTTTTTT
NA | NA | TRBJ1-5 | TRBV19 | CASSEKTGPNQPQHF | TGTGCCAGTAGTGAGAAAACGGGACCTAATCAGCCCCAGCATTTT
NA | NA | TRBJ2-1 | TRBV5-1 | CASSLAGQRNNEQFF | TGCGCCAGCAGCCTTGCAGGACAGCGAAACAATGAGCAGTTCTTC
NA | few | TRBJ2-3 | TRBV6-5 | CASSYSSGESTDTQYF | TGTGCCAGCAGTTACTCATCAGGGGAAAGCACAGATACGCAGTATTTT
NA | few | TRBJ2-6 | TRBV29-1 | CSVSSSGANVLTF | TGCAGCGTTTCGAGCTCTGGGGCCAACGTCCTGACTTTC
NA | NA | TRBJ1-4 | TRBV19 | CASTFGIQASSEKLFF | TGTGCCAGTACCTTCGGGATCCAGGCGAGTAGTGAAAAACTGTTTTTT